The next 32 T cell receptor beta chains were all read from a single sample in a study of blood T cell repertoires in COVID-19. Method: immunoSEQ multiplex PCR; TCRdb's copy keeps in-frame clones and lacks some. The table shows 250,000 to 400,000 clones, with more than 70% occurring only once. The sequencing input was peripheral blood. Receptors were obtained from a woman in her 30s with COVID-19, enrolled during active disease.

The V and J genes are TRBV3-1 (or the pseudogene TRBV3-2) and TRBJ1-2; D is undetermined. Trimming pared 3 bases from V and 3 bases from J, leaving 8 bases between. Germline CDR1 is LGHDT and CDR2 is YNNKEL (reference sequence). The CDR3 has 13 amino acids. The CDR3 protein is CASSQLLDYGYTF. The CDR3 DNA follows: TGTGCCAGCAGCCAGCTACTAGACTATGGCTACACCTTC.

The J gene is TRBJ1-2, the V gene TRBV6-5; 12 bases match TRBD1. The germline gives CDR1 MNHEY, CDR2 SVGAGI. The CDR3 length is 15 residues. V gave up 6 bases and J gave up 7 bases; unmatched junction bases: 9. In nucleotides, the CDR3 is TGTGCCAGCAGGTCCACCGGGACAGGGGGCGGTGGCTACACCTTC. It specifies CASRSTGTGGGGYTF.

This clone appeared a few times. The chain uses TRBV24-1 and TRBJ2-2; TRBD1 matches at 7 bases. Germline V CDR1 and CDR2: KGHDR, SFDVKD. The V gene end was trimmed by 3 bases and the J gene end by 3 bases; junction bases not matched to a gene: 3. The CDR3 consists of 15 residues. The CDR3 loop reads CATSDRGQDTGELFF. In DNA, the CDR3 is TGTGCCACCAGTGATCGCGGACAGGACACCGGGGAGCTGTTTTTT.

The genes are TRBV15 and TRBJ1-5, with D possibly TRBD1 on 5 matching bases. CDR3 length equals 15 residues. Trimming removed 7 bases from V and 3 bases from J, with 16 bases in between. Per the germline V gene, CDR1 is LNHNV and CDR2 is YYDKDF (reference sequence). CDR3 sequence (DNA): TGTGCCACCAACCAAGATAGGACAACCAATCAGCCCCAGCATTTT. Protein: CATNQDRTTNQPQHF.

This chain links TRBV27 with TRBJ2-7; the match to TRBD1 covers 12 bases. Germline V gene lookup returns CDR1 MNHEY and CDR2 SMNVEV (reference sequence). The CDR3 is 15 residues long. J lost 4 bases, V lost 5 bases, and 6 bases had no gene match. The CDR3 protein is CASSHGTGGGYEQYF. CDR3 nucleotides: TGTGCCAGCAGTCACGGGACAGGGGGCGGATACGAGCAGTACTTC.

V gene TRBV5-6 combines with J gene TRBJ1-3; D not resolved. The CDR3 has 14 amino acids. Trimming removed 0 bases at V and 4 bases at J, with 8 bases between. CDR1 is SGHDT and CDR2 is YYEEEE in the germline V gene. CDR3 nucleotide sequence: TGTGCCAGCAGCTTGGTCCAATTCGGAAACACCATATATTTT. Residues: CASSLVQFGNTIYF.

The J gene is TRBJ2-7, the V gene TRBV7-6, with D perhaps TRBD2 (5 bases). Germline V gene lookup returns CDR1 SGHVS and CDR2 FNYEAQ. CDR3 length: 15 residues. V was clipped by 5 bases and J by 6 bases, with 20 bases between them. For the CDR3, the DNA is TGTGCCAGCAGCCCCGGGTTAGAGGGTTGGGGCGAGCAGTACTTC. Protein product: CASSPGLEGWGEQYF.

This chain joins TRBV19 and TRBJ2-1; 8 positions agree with TRBD1. This CDR3 spans 13 amino acids. V lost 7 bases and J lost 3; bases outside the gene matches: 2. Germline assignment: CDR1 LNHDA and CDR2 SQIVND (reference sequence). The CDR3 loop is CASKGTGYNEQFF. The CDR3 DNA is TGTGCCAGTAAAGGGACAGGCTACAATGAGCAGTTCTTC.

The genes are TRBV9 and TRBJ1-4; TRBD1 agrees at 9 bases. This CDR3 comprises 16 residues. Germline CDR1 is SGDLS and CDR2 is YYNGEE. V gave up 0 bases and J gave up 6 bases; unmatched junction bases: 6. The CDR3 bases are TGTGCCAGCAGCGTAGCTCAGGGACAGGGAGATGAAAAACTGTTTTTT. This codes for CASSVAQGQGDEKLFF.

The rearrangement uses TRBV27 and TRBJ2-7; 8 bases are shared with TRBD1. Germline loops: CDR1 MNHEY, CDR2 SMNVEV (reference sequence). This CDR3 comprises 14 residues. V was clipped by 8 bases and J by 2 bases; unmatched bases: 8. The CDR3 nucleotides read TGTGCCAGCGGACAGGGCATTCAAGCCTACGAGCAGTACTTC. Encoded protein: CASGQGIQAYEQYF.

To note about this clone: This CDR3 is also generated by other DNA sequences in the sample. This chain joins TRBV6-5 and TRBJ1-3, with 8 nucleotides matching TRBD1. This CDR3 comprises 15 residues. V trimming: 8 bases; J trimming: 0 bases; junction bases outside the gene matches: 6. The germline gives CDR1 MNHEY, CDR2 SVGAGI. The CDR3 is CASAGDRSSGNTIYF. The CDR3 coding sequence is TGTGCCAGCGCGGGGGACAGGAGCTCTGGAAACACCATATATTTT.

The chain links TRBV5-4 to TRBJ1-1; 7 bases are a match to TRBD1. The ends lost 4 bases at V and 1 base at J; junction bases unmatched: 4. CDR1 and CDR2 from the germline V gene are SGHNT and YYREEE (reference sequence). The CDR3 runs 14 residues. The CDR3, as DNA: TGTGCCAGCAGCCACTGGGACAGGAACACTGAAGCTTTCTTT. Its translation: CASSHWDRNTEAFF.

The chain links TRBV21-1 to TRBJ2-3; the table names TRBD2, a call not compared with the DNA. TRBV21-1 is a pseudogene locus. The CDR3 contains 17 residues. The DNA of the CDR3 is TGTGCCAGCAGCAAAGCCTCCGCCGCTACGAACACAGATACGCAGTATTTT. This sequence encodes CASSKASAATNTDTQYF.

This clone was recorded once. The chain combines TRBV7-2 with TRBJ2-7, with a weak D call TRBD1 (5 bases). With 1 base removed from V and 2 bases from J, the gap between germline ends came to 9 bases. The CDR3 spans 14 residues. Germline values: CDR1 SGHTA, CDR2 FQGNSA. CDR3 nucleotides: TGTGCCAGCAGCTTAGGCAGGGATGCCTACGAGCAGTACTTC. Translation: CASSLGRDAYEQYF.

The chain couples TRBV2 to TRBJ1-5, with D uncertain. Germline lookup yields CDR1 SNHLY and CDR2 FYNNEI. The length of the CDR3 is 15 residues. V was trimmed by 6 bases and J by 5 bases, leaving 17 bases between them. The CDR3 region is CASSREGTSYQPQHF. Written as DNA, the CDR3 is TGTGCCAGCAGCAGAGAGGGAACCAGTTATCAGCCCCAGCATTTT.

This clone was observed a single time. The gene calls are TRBV7-8 and TRBJ1-2, with D possibly matching TRBD1 (6 bases). The germline V gene has CDR1 SGHVS and CDR2 FQNEAQ. CDR3 length: 15 amino acids. Trimming left V 1 base short and J 7 bases short, with 16 bases between. The CDR3 coding sequence is TGTGCCAGCAGCTTAGTCGCGGGGGCAGCTCGTGGCTACACCTTC. Protein product: CASSLVAGAARGYTF.

The rearrangement links TRBV14 to TRBJ2-1; possibly TRBD2 for D (6 bases). The CDR3 has 17 amino acids. CDR1 is SGHDN and CDR2 is FVKESK in the germline V gene. V dropped 6 bases and J dropped 5 bases, with 23 bases sitting between them. The CDR3 loop reads CASSQRGNGYWDNEQFF. Here the CDR3 DNA reads TGTGCCAGCAGTCAACGGGGGAACGGCTATTGGGACAATGAGCAGTTCTTC.

The chain combines TRBV2 with TRBJ1-1; D is ambiguous. This CDR3 comprises 14 residues. V lost 1 base and J lost 3, with 9 bases in between. Germline loops: CDR1 SNHLY, CDR2 FYNNEI. The CDR3: CASSEGLQDTEAFF. CDR3 bases: TGTGCCAGCAGTGAAGGTTTGCAGGACACTGAAGCTTTCTTT.

The CDR3 loop is CASSTTGGAAGYTF. The CDR3 DNA follows: TGTGCCAGTAGCACAACAGGGGGCGCGGCGGGCTACACCTTC. V gene TRBV19 combines with J gene TRBJ1-2, with 9 bases matching TRBD1. V was clipped by 6 bases and J by 8 bases; unmatched bases: 10. The CDR3 is 14 residues long. From germline, CDR1 is LNHDA and CDR2 SQIVND (reference sequence).

The V call is TRBV4-3, the J call TRBJ1-5, with no clear D. The ends were cut back, 4 bases at V and 3 bases at J, with 13 bases in the middle. Germline assignment: CDR1 LGHNA and CDR2 YSLEER. CDR3 size: 15 residues. CDR3 in amino acids: CASSPEAELNQPQHF. The CDR3 region has the DNA TGCGCCAGCAGCCCGGAGGCGGAGCTCAATCAGCCCCAGCATTTT.

This chain connects TRBV7-9 to TRBJ2-5; TRBD1 might be the D (6 bases). Germline CDR1 and CDR2: SEHNR and FQNEAQ (reference sequence). V lost 2 bases and J 7 bases, leaving 14 bases between the germline ends. The CDR3 length is 14 residues. CDR3 coding DNA: TGTGCCAGCAGCTTAACCGGGACAACCGGGACCCAGTACTTC. This gives the protein CASSLTGTTGTQYF.

As to this clone: Other DNA sequences in the sample encode the same CDR3. The V and J genes are TRBV3-1 (or the pseudogene TRBV3-2) and TRBJ1-2; D uncertain. This CDR3 has 14 amino acids. Deletions cut 0 bases from V and 7 bases from J, with 12 bases between. The germline V gene has CDR1 LGHDT and CDR2 YNNKEL (reference sequence). In nucleotides, the CDR3 is TGTGCCAGCAGCCAAGATCAGGCTGGTCGTGGCTACACCTTC. Translation gives CASSQDQAGRGYTF.

The J gene is TRBJ2-2, the V gene TRBV3-1 (or the pseudogene TRBV3-2), with D perhaps TRBD1 (5 bases). The V end lost 1 base, the J end lost 5 bases, and 11 bases lay between the germline ends. The CDR3 loop spans 15 amino acids. Germline CDR1 is LGHDT and CDR2 is YNNKEL (reference sequence). The CDR3 is CASSQVSRVTGELFF. CDR3 nucleotides: TGTGCCAGCAGCCAAGTAAGCAGGGTGACCGGGGAGCTGTTTTTT.

This sequence joins TRBV6-1 and TRBJ1-1; D not resolved. Trimming removed 2 bases at V and 5 bases at J, with 15 bases between. Germline CDR1 reads MNHNS; CDR2 reads SASEGT. The CDR3 runs 15 residues. The CDR3 protein is CASSEQPMGRTEAFF. CDR3 coding DNA: TGTGCCAGCAGTGAACAACCCATGGGGAGGACTGAAGCTTTCTTT.

The V call is TRBV5-1, the J call TRBJ1-5, with D tentatively TRBD1 (6 bases). The CDR3 loop spans 13 amino acids. The V gene's germline CDR1 is SGHRS and CDR2 YFSETQ. V was pared by 3 bases and J by 7 bases, with 11 bases between. CDR3 DNA sequence: TGCGCCAGCAGCTGGGGGCCGGGACAGCCCCAGCATTTT. Its protein is CASSWGPGQPQHF.

This chain uses TRBV2 with TRBJ2-1; 9 bases map to TRBD2. Per the germline V gene, CDR1 is SNHLY and CDR2 is FYNNEI. With 3 bases clipped from V and 10 bases from J, the junction kept 7 bases outside the gene matches. The CDR3 is 14 amino acids. DNA for the CDR3: TGTGCCAGCAGTGATGGACTAGCGCCCACCGAGCAGTTCTTC. Translation gives CASSDGLAPTEQFF.

The V and J genes are TRBV5-6 and TRBJ2-2; D is unclear. V was cut by 5 bases and J by 0 bases, with 14 bases left in between. The CDR3 sequence is 16 residues long. Per germline, CDR1 SGHDT and CDR2 YYEEEE. CDR3 region: CASSLPHSSNTGELFF. CDR3 DNA sequence: TGTGCCAGCAGTTTGCCCCACAGTTCGAACACCGGGGAGCTGTTTTTT.

This clone is a singleton in its sample. The chain has TRBV5-4 and TRBJ2-1, with 10 bases matching TRBD2. The CDR3 has 15 residues. V trimming: 6 bases; J trimming: 5 bases; junction bases outside the gene matches: 8. Looked up from germline, CDR1 is SGHNT and CDR2 is YYREEE (reference sequence). The CDR3 DNA reads as TGTGCCAGCAAGTACCTAGCGGGGGAGGACAATGAGCAGTTCTTC. Translated, it gives CASKYLAGEDNEQFF. The entire variable domain, with the rest obtained from reference TRBV5-4 and TRBJ2-1, is as follows: ETGVTQSPTHLIKTRGQQVTLRCSSQSGHNTVSWYQQALGQGPQFIFQYYREEENGRGNFPPRFSGLQFPNYSSELNVNALELDDSALYLCASKYLAGEDNEQFFGPGTRLTVL.

This clone was found a few times. The CDR3 sequence: CASSAGQGNYEQYF. CDR3 nucleotide sequence: TGTGCCAGCAGCGCGGGACAGGGAAATTACGAGCAGTACTTC. The gene calls are TRBV3-1 (or the pseudogene TRBV3-2) and TRBJ2-7; 9 positions agree with TRBD1. CDR1 and CDR2 (germline): LGHDT, YNNKEL (reference sequence). This CDR3 is built from 14 residues. V shed 5 bases, J shed 4 bases, and the junction held 6 bases outside the gene matches.

The chain is built from TRBV4-2 and TRBJ1-1; 8 nucleotides align to TRBD1. The J segment lost 3 bases and the V segment lost 4 bases, leaving 10 bases of the junction unmatched. Germline-derived CDR1 and CDR2 are LGHNA and YNFKEQ. This CDR3 comprises 16 residues. The chain's CDR3 is CASSPATGGMDTEAFF. In DNA form, the CDR3 reads TGTGCCAGCAGCCCAGCCACAGGGGGAATGGACACTGAAGCTTTCTTT.

This clone was observed a handful of times. The V and J genes are TRBV2 and TRBJ2-7; D remains unclear. Trimming cost V 8 bases and J 0 bases, with 11 bases left between them. This CDR3 is 13 amino acids long. Germline assignment: CDR1 SNHLY and CDR2 FYNNEI. The CDR3 DNA is TGTGCCAGCCAAGACATCTTCTCCTACGAGCAGTACTTC. As protein: CASQDIFSYEQYF. The full variable domain, its missing parts supplied by reference TRBV2 and TRBJ2-7, is EPEVTQTPSHQVTQMGQEVILRCVPISNHLYFYWYRQILGQKVEFLVSFYNNEISEKSEIFDDQFSVERPDGSNFTLKIRSTKLEDSAMYFCASQDIFSYEQYFGPGTRLTVT.

The rearrangement joins TRBV6-5 to TRBJ2-2; D not resolved. V was cut by 6 bases and J by 6 bases, with 11 bases left in between. Germline lookup yields CDR1 MNHEY and CDR2 SVGAGI. The CDR3 is made up of 13 amino acids. The CDR3 DNA sequence: TGTGCCAGCAGAACCATACAACCCGGGGAGCTGTTTTTT. This sequence encodes CASRTIQPGELFF.